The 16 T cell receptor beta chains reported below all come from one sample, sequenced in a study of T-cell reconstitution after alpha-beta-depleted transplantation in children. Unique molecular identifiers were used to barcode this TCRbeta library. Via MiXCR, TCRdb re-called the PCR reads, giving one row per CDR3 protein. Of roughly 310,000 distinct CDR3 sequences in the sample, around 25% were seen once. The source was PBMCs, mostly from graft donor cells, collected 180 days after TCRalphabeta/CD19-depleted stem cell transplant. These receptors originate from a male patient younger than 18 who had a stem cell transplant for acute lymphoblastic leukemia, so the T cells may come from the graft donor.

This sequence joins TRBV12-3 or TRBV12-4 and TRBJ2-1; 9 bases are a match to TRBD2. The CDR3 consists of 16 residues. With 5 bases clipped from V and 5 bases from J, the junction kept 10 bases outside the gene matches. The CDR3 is CASSGSGTSFHNEQFF. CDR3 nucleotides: TGTGCCAGCAGTGGATCCGGGACTAGCTTCCACAATGAGCAGTTCTTC.

Here the CDR3 reads CSGNADTQYF. The CDR3 DNA reads as TGCAGCGGTAATGCCGATACGCAGTATTTT. This chain joins TRBV20-1 and TRBJ2-3; D unclear. The CDR3 is 10 residues long. Germline V gene lookup returns CDR1 DFQATT and CDR2 SNEGSKA (reference sequence).

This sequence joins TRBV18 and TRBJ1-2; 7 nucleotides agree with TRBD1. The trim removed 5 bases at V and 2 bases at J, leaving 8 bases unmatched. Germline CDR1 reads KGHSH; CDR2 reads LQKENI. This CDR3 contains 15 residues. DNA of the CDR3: TGTGCCAGCTCATTATTCCGGGACAGCAACTATGGCTACACCTTC. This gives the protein CASSLFRDSNYGYTF.

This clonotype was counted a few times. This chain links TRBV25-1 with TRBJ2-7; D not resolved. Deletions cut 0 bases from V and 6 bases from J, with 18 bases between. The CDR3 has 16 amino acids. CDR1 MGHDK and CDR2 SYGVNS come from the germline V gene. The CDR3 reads CASSEYPPTSVGEQYF. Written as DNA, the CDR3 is TGTGCCAGCAGTGAATATCCCCCTACCTCCGTTGGCGAGCAGTACTTC.

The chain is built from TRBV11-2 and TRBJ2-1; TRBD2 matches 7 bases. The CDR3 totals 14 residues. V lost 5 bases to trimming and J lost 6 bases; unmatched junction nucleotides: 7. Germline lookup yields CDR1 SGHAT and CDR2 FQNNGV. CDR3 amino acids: CASSHPLASNEQFF. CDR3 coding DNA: TGTGCCAGCAGCCACCCACTAGCGTCCAATGAGCAGTTCTTC.

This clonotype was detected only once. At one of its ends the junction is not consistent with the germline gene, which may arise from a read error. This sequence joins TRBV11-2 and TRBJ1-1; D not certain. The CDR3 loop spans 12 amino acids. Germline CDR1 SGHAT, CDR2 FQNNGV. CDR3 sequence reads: CASSLDFTEAYF. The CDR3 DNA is TGTGCCAGCAGCTTAGATTTCACTGAAGCTTACTTT.

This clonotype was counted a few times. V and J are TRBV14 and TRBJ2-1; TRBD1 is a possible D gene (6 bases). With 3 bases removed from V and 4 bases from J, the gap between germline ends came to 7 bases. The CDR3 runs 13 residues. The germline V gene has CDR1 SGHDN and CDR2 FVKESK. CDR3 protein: CASSQTGYNEQFF. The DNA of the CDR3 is TGTGCCAGCAGCCAGACAGGTTACAATGAGCAGTTCTTC.

The CDR3 DNA sequence: TGCGCCAGCAGCTTGGTTGCTAGCGGGAGTATGTACGAGCAGTACTTC. The encoded protein is CASSLVASGSMYEQYF. The chain carries TRBV5-1 and TRBJ2-7; 10 nucleotides agree with TRBD2. Germline trimming cut 0 bases from V and 4 bases from J; bases unmatched to any gene: 7. Germline V lookup: CDR1 SGHRS, CDR2 YFSETQ. The CDR3 is made up of 16 amino acids.

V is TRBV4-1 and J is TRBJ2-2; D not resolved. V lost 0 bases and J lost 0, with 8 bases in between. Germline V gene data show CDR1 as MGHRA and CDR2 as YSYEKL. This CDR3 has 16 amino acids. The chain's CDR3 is CASSQDRSANTGELFF. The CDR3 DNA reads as TGCGCCAGCAGCCAAGACAGGTCCGCGAACACCGGGGAGCTGTTTTTT.

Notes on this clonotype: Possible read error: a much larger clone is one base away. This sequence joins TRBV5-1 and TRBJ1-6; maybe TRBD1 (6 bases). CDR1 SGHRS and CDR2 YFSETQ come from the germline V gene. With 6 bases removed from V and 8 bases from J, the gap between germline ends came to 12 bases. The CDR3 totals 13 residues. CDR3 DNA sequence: TGCGCCAGCACGACAGGCTGGGATTCACCCCTCCACTTT. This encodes CASTTGWDSPLHF. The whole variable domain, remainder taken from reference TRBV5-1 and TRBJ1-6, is KAGVTQTPRYLIKTRGQQVTLSCSPISGHRSVSWYQQTPGQGLQFLFEYFSETQRNKGNFPGRFSGRQFSNSRSEMNVSTLELGDSALYLCASTTGWDSPLHFGNGTRLTVT.

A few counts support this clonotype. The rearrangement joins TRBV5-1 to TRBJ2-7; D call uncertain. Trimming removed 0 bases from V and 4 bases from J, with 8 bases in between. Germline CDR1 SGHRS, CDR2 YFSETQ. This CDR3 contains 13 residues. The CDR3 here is CASSLATTYEQYF. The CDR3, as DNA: TGCGCCAGCAGCTTGGCGACCACTTACGAGCAGTACTTC.

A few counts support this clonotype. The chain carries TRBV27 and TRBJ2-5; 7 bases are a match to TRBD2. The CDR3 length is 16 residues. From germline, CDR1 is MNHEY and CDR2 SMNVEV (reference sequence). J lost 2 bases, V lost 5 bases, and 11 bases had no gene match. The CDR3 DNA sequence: TGTGCCAGCAGTCTGGGGCTGCGGGAGCGGCAAGAGACCCAGTACTTC. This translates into CASSLGLRERQETQYF.

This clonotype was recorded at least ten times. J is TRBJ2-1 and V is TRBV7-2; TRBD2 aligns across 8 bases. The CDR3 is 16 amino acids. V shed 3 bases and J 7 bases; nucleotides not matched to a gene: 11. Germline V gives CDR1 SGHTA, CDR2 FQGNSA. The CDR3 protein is CASSFPQSGSKNEQFF. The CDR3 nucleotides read TGTGCCAGCAGCTTCCCCCAGAGCGGGAGCAAGAATGAGCAGTTCTTC.

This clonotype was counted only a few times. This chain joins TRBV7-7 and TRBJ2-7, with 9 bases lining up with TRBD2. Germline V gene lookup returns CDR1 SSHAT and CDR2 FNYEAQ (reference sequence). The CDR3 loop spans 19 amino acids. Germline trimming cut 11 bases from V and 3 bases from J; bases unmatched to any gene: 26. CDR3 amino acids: CAGPRTSGRVRGECYEQYF. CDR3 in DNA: TGTGCCGGTCCCCGAACTAGCGGGCGTGTCAGAGGGGAATGCTACGAGCAGTACTTC.

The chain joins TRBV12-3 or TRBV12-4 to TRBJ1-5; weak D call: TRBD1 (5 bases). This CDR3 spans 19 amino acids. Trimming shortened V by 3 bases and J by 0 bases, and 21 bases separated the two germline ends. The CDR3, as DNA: TGTGCCAGCAGTTTTTATCGAGGGGAGGGCCTTTATAGCAATCAGCCCCAGCATTTT. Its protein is CASSFYRGEGLYSNQPQHF.

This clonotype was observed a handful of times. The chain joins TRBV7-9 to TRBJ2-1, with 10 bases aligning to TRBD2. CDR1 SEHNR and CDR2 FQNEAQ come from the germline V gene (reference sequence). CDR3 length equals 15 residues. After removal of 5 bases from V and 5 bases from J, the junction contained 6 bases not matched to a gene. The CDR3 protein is CASSLPGLANNEQFF. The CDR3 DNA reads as TGTGCCAGCAGCCTCCCGGGACTAGCGAACAATGAGCAGTTCTTC.